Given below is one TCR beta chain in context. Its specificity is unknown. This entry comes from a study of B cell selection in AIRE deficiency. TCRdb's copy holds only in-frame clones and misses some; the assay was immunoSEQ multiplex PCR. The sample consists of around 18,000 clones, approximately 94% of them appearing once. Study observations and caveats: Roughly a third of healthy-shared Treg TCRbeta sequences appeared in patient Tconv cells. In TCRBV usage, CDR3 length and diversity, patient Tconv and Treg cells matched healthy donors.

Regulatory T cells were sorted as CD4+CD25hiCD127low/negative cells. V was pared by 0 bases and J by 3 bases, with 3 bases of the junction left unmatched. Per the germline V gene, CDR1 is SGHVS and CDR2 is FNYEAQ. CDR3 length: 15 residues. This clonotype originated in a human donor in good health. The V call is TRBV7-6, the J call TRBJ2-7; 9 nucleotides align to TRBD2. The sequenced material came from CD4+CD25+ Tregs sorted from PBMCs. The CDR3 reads CASSLAGGRGYEQYF. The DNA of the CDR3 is TGTGCCAGCAGCTTAGCTGGCGGGAGGGGCTACGAGCAGTACTTC.